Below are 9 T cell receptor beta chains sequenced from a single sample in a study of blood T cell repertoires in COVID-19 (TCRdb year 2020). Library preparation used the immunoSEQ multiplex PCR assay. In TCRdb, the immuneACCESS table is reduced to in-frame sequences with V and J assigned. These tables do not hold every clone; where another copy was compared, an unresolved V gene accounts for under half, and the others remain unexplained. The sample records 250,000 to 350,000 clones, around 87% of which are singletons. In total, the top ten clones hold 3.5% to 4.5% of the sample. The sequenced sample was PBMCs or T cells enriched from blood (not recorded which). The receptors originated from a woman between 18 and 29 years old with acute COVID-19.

The CDR3 loop is CASSTRDREMNTEAFF. CDR3 DNA sequence: TGCGCCAGCAGTACCCGGGACAGGGAAATGAACACTGAAGCTTTCTTT. The chain joins TRBV5-1 to TRBJ1-1; TRBD1 agrees at 9 bases. V shed 5 bases, J shed 0 bases, and the junction held 8 bases outside the gene matches. There are 16 residues in the CDR3. Germline V lookup: CDR1 SGHRS, CDR2 YFSETQ.

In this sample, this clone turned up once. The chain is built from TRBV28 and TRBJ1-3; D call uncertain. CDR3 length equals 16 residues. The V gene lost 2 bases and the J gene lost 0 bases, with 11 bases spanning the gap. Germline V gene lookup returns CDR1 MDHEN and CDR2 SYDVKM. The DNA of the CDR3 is TGTGCCAGCAGTTTAATCCGTCAGAACTCTGGAAACACCATATATTTT. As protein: CASSLIRQNSGNTIYF. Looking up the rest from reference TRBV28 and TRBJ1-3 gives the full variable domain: DVKVTQSSRYLVKRTGEKVFLECVQDMDHENMFWYRQDPGLGLRLIYFSYDVKMKEKGDIPEGYSVSREKKERFSLILESASTNQTSMYLCASSLIRQNSGNTIYFGEGSWLTVV.

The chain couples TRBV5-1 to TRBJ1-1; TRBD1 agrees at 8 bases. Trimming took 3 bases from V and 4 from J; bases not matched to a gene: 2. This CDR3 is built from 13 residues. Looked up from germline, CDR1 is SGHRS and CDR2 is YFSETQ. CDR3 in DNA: TGCGCCAGCAGCTGGGGACAGGCCACTGAAGCTTTCTTT. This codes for CASSWGQATEAFF.

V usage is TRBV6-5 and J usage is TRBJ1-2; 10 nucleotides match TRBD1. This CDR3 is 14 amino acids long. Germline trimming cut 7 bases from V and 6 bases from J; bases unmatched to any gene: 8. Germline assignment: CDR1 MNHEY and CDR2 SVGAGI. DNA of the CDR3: TGTGCCAGCAACTACGGGACAGGGGAGAATGGCTACACCTTC. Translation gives CASNYGTGENGYTF.

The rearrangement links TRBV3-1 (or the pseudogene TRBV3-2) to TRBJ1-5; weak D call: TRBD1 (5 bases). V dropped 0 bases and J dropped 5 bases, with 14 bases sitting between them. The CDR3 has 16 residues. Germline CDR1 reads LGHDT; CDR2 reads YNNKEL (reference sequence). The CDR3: CASSQDSGFGDQPQHF. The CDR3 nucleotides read TGTGCCAGCAGCCAAGATTCAGGGTTTGGGGATCAGCCCCAGCATTTT.

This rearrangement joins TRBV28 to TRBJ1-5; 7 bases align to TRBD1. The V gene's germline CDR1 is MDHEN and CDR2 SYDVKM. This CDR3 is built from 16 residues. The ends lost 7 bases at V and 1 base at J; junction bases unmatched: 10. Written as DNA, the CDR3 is TGTGCCAGCAACAGGGGTGGGGCTGCAAGCAATCAGCCCCAGCATTTT. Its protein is CASNRGGAASNQPQHF.

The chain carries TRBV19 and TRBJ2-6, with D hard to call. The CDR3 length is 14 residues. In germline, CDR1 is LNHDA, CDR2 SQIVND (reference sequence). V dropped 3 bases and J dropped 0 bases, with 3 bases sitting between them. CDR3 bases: TGTGCCAGTAGTATGGCCTCTGGGGCCAACGTCCTGACTTTC. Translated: CASSMASGANVLTF.

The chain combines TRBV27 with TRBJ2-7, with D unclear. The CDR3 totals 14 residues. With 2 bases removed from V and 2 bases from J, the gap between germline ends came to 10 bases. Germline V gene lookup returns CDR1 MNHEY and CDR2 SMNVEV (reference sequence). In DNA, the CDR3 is TGTGCCAGCAGTTTAACGACGCTAGCCTACGAGCAGTACTTC. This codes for CASSLTTLAYEQYF.

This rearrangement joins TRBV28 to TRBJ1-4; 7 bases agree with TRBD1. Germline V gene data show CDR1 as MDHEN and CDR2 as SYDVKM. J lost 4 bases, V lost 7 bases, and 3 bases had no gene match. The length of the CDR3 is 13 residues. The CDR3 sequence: CASIRQGNEKLFF. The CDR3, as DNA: TGTGCCAGCATCAGACAGGGTAATGAAAAACTGTTTTTT.